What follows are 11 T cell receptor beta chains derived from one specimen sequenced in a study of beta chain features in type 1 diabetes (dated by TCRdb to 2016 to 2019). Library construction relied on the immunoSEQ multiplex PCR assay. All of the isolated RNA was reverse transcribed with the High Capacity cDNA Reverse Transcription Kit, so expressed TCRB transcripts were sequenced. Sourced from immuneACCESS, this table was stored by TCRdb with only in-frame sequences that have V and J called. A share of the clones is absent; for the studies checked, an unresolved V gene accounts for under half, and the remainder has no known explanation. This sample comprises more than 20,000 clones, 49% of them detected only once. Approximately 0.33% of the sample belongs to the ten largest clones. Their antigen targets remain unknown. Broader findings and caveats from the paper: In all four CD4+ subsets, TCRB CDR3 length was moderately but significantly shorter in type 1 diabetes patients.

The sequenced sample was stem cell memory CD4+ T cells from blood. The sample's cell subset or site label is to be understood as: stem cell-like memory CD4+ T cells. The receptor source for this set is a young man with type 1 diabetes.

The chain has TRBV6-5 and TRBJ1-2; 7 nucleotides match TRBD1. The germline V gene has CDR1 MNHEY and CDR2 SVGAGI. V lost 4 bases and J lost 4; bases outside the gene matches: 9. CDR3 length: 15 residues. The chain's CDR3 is CASSWYRGGSYGYTF. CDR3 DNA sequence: TGTGCCAGCAGTTGGTACAGGGGAGGAAGCTATGGCTACACCTTC.

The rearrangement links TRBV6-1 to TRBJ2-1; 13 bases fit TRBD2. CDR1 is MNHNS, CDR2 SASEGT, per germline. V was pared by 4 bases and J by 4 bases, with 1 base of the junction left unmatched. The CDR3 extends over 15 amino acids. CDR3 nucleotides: TGTGCCAGCAGTGTACTAGCGGGAGGGTACAATGAGCAGTTCTTC. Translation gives CASSVLAGGYNEQFF.

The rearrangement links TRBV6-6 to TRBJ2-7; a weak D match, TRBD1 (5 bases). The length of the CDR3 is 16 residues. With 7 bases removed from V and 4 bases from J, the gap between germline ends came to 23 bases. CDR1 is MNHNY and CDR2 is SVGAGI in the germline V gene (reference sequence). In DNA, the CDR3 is TGTGCCAGCACCCAACACAGTACAGGCCTGAGATACGAGCAGTACTTC. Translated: CASTQHSTGLRYEQYF.

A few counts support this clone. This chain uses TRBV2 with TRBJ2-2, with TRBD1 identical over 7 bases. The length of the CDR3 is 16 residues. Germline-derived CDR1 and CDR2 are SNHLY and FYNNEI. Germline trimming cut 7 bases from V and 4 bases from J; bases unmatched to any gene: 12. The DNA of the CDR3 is TGTGCCAGCACCCAAGCGACAGGGCCGGGCACCGGGGAGCTGTTTTTT. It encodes CASTQATGPGTGELFF.

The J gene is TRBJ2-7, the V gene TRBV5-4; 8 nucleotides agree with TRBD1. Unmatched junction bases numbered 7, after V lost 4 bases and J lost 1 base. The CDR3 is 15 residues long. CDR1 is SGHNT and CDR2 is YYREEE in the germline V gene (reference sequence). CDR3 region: CASSPGQGASYEQYF. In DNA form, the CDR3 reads TGTGCCAGCAGCCCTGGTCAGGGGGCGTCCTACGAGCAGTACTTC.

The CDR3 here is CASSIGQGRLGRMSQHF. In DNA form, the CDR3 reads TGTGCCAGTAGTATAGGACAGGGGAGATTGGGGCGTATGTCCCAGCATTTT. V and J are TRBV19 and TRBJ1-5, with TRBD1 identical over 8 bases. Trimming took 1 base from V and 11 from J; bases not matched to a gene: 16. The CDR3 is 17 amino acids. Germline V gene lookup returns CDR1 LNHDA and CDR2 SQIVND (reference sequence).

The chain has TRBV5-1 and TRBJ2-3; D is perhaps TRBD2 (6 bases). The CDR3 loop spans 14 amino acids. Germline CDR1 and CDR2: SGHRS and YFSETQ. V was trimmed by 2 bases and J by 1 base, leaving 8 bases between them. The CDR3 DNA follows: TGCGCCAGCAGCTTTTCGGGGGGCACAGATACGCAGTATTTT. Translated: CASSFSGGTDTQYF.

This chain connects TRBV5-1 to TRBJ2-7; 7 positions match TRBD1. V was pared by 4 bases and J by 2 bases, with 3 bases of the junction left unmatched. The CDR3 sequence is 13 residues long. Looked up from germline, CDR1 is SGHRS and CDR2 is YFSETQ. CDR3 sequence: CASSPGQPYEQYF. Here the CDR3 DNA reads TGCGCCAGCAGCCCGGGACAGCCCTACGAGCAGTACTTC.

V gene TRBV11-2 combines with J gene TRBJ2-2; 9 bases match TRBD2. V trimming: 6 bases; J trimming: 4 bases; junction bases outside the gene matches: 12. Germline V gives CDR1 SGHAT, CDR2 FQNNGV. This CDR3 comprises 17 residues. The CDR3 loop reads CASSPLAGAALTGELFF. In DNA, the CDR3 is TGTGCCAGCAGTCCTTTAGCGGGAGCAGCCCTCACCGGGGAGCTGTTTTTT.

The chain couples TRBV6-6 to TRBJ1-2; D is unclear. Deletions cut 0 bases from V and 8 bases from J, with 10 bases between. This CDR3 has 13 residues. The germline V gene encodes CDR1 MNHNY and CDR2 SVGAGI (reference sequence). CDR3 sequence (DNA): TGTGCCAGCAGTTACTCACCGGACTCGGGCTACACCTTC. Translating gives CASSYSPDSGYTF.

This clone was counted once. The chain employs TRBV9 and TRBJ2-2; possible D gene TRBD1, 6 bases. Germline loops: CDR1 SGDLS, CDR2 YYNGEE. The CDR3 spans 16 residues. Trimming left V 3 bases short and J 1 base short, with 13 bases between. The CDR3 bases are TGTGCCAGCAGCGCCGGACAGAATTTGAACACCGGGGAGCTGTTTTTT. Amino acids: CASSAGQNLNTGELFF.